The TCR beta chain under discussion was sequenced for a study of T cells in women clearing cervical HPV infection. Study conclusions and caveats: CIN3+ cases had significantly higher TCR repertoire richness than controls, but evenness did not differ.

Clones were read by immunoSEQ multiplex PCR, and TCRdb kept only the in-frame ones, dropping some. This sample contains under 45,000 clones. With regard to this clone: Its specificity is unknown.

Sequenced input: blood buffy coat. This receptor was taken from a woman between 18 and 75 years old with a cervical HPV16 infection that either progressed to CIN3+ or cleared (not recorded which).

CDR3 sequence reads: CASRKGLRGNEKLFF. Incomplete CDR3 DNA: TGTGCCAGCAGGAAAGGGCTTCGGGGGAATGAAAAA. The chain recombines TRBV2 with TRBJ1-4; a weak D match, TRBD1 (5 bases). The read terminates 3 residues ahead of where the CDR3 ends, so the germline J gene completes it. Germline CDR1 and CDR2: SNHLY and FYNNEI. CDR3 length: 15 amino acids. V shed 6 bases and J shed 5 bases, with 16 bases lying between them.